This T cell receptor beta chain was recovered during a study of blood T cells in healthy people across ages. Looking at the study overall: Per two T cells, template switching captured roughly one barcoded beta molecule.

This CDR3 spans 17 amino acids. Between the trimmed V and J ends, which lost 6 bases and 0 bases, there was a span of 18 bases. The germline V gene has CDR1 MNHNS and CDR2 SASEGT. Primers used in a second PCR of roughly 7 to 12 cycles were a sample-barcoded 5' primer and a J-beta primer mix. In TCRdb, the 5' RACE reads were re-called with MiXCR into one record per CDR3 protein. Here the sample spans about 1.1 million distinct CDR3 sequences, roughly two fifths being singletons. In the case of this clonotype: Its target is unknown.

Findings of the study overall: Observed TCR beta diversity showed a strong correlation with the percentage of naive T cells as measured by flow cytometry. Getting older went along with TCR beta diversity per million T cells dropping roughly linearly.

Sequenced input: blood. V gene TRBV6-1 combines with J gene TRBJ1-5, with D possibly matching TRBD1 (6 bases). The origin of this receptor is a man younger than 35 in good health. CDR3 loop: CASRQPGWGASNQPQHF. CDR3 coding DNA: TGTGCCAGCAGACAACCAGGGTGGGGGGCTAGCAATCAGCCCCAGCATTTT.